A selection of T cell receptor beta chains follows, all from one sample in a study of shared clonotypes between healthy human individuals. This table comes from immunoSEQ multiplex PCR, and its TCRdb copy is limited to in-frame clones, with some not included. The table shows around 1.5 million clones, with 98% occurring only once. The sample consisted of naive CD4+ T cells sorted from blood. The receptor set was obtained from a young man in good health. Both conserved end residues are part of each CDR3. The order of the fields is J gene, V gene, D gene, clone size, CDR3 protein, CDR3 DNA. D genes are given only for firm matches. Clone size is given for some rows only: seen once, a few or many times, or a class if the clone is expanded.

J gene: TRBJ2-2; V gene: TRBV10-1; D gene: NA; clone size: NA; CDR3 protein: CASSLAGTGELFF; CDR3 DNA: TGCGCCAGCAGTCTAGCAGGGACCGGGGAGCTGTTTTTT
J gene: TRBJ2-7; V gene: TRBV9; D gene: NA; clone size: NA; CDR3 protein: CASSLRQRRSSYEQYF; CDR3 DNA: TGTGCCAGCAGCCTACGACAGCGTAGAAGCTCCTACGAGCAGTACTTC
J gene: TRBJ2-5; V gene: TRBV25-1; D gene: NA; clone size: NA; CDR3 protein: CASSEYPPGLLPETQYF; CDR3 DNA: TGTGCCAGCAGTGAATATCCGCCAGGACTACTCCCTGAGACCCAGTACTTC
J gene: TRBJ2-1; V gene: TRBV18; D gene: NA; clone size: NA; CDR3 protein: CASSPLDYNEQFF; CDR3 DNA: TGTGCCAGCTCACCACTAGACTACAATGAGCAGTTCTTC
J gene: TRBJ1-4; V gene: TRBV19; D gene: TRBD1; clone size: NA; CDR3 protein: CASTNLRGQKQGQEKLFF; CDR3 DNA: TGTGCCAGTACTAACCTCCGGGGCCAGAAACAGGGGCAGGAAAAACTGTTTTTT
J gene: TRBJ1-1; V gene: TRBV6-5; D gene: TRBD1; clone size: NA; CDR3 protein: CASSYRGQSMNTEAFF; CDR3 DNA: TGTGCCAGCAGTTACCGGGGACAGAGCATGAACACTGAAGCTTTCTTT
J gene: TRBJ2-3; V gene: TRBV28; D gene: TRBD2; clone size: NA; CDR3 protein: CASSLDLNLGLAGGITDTQYF; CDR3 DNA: TGTGCCAGCAGTTTAGACCTCAACCTGGGACTAGCGGGAGGGATCACAGATACGCAGTATTTT
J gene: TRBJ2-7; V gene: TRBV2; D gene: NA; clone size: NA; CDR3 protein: CASSEVSGAYEQYF; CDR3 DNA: TGTGCCAGCAGTGAAGTTAGTGGAGCCTACGAGCAGTACTTC
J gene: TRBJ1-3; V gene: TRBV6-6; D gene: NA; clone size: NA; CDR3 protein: CASSYSITPNTIYF; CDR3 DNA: TGTGCCAGCAGTTACTCGATCACCCCCAACACCATATATTTT
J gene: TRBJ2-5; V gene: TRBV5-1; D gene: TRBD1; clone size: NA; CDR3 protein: CASAGTGSFFSETQYF; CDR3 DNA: TGCGCCAGCGCCGGGACAGGGTCTTTTTTCTCCGAGACCCAGTACTTC
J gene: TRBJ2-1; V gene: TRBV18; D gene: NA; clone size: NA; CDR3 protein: CASSPAQGGGEQFF; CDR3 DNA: TGTGCCAGCTCACCGGCACAGGGAGGTGGCGAGCAGTTCTTC
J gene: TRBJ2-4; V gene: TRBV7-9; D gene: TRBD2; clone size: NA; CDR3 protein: CASSPGLAGASKNIQYF; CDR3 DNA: TGTGCCAGCAGCCCCGGACTAGCGGGAGCCAGCAAAAACATTCAGTACTTC
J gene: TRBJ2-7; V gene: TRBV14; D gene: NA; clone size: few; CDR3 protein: CASTIGPGSYYEQYF; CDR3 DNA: TGTGCCAGCACGATCGGTCCGGGTTCCTACTACGAGCAGTACTTC
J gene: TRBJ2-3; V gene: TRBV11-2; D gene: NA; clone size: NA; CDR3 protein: CASSLRPADTQYF; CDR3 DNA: TGTGCCAGCAGCTTAAGACCCGCAGATACGCAGTATTTT
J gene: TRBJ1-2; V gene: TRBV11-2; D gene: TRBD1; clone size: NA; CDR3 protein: CASSDRPTGGNYGYTF; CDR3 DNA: TGTGCCAGCAGCGATAGACCCACAGGGGGCAACTATGGCTACACCTTC
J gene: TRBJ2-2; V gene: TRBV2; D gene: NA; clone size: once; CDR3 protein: CASLEQVHTGELFF; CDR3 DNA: TGTGCCAGCTTAGAACAGGTCCATACCGGGGAGCTGTTTTTT
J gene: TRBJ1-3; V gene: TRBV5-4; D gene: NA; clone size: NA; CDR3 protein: CASTQGSQDPLSTIYF; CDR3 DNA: TGTGCCAGCACCCAAGGTAGTCAAGACCCGCTAAGTACCATATATTTT
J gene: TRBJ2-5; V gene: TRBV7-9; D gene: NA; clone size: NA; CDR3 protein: CASSLASVGDSETQYF; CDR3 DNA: TGTGCCAGCAGCTTAGCGAGTGTGGGGGATAGCGAGACCCAGTACTTC
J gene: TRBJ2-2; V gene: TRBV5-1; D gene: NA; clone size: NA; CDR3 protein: CASSTTGTPTGELFF; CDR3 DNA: TGCGCCAGCAGCACAACCGGGACACCCACCGGGGAGCTGTTTTTT
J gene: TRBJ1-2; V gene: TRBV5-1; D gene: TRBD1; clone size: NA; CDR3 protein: CASSSTGVGGYTF; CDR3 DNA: TGCGCCAGCAGCTCGACAGGGGTCGGAGGCTACACCTTC
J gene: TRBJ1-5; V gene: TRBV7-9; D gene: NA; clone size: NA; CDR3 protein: CASSSRGGGDQPQHF; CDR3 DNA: TGTGCCAGCAGCTCAAGAGGAGGGGGGGATCAGCCCCAGCATTTT
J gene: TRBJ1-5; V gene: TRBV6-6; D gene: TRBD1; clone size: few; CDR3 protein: CASSSSGGMGQPQHF; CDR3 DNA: TGTGCCAGCAGTTCGTCAGGGGGAATGGGTCAGCCCCAGCATTTT
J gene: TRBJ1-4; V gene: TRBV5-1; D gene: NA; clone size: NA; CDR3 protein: CASSLARTAETNEKLFF; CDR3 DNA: TGCGCCAGCAGCTTGGCGCGGACAGCTGAGACTAATGAAAAACTGTTTTTT
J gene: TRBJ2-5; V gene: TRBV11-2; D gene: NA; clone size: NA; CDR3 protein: CASTPRGTQETQYF; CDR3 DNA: TGTGCCAGCACCCCCAGGGGCACTCAAGAGACCCAGTACTTC
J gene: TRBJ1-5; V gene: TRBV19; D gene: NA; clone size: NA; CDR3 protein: CASSIVQGPQPQHF; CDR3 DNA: TGTGCCAGTAGTATAGTACAGGGCCCTCAGCCCCAGCATTTT
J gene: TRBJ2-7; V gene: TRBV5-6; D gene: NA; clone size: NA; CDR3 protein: CASSYPGVPYEQYF; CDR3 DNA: TGTGCCAGCAGCTATCCCGGGGTTCCCTACGAGCAGTACTTC
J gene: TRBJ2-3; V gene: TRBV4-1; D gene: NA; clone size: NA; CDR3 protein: CANGVGVTDTQYF; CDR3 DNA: TGTGCCAACGGGGTTGGGGTGACAGATACGCAGTATTTT
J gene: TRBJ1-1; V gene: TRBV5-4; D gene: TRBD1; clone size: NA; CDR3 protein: CASRGGQGAEAFF; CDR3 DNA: TGTGCCAGCAGGGGGGGACAGGGGGCGGAGGCTTTCTTT
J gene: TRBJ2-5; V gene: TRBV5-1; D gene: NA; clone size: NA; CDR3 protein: CASSLVGGYQETQYF; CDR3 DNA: TGCGCCAGCAGCTTGGTGGGTGGTTACCAAGAGACCCAGTACTTC
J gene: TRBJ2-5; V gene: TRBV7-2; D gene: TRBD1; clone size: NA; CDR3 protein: CASSADREGTQYF; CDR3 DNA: TGTGCCAGCAGCGCTGACAGGGAAGGGACCCAGTACTTC
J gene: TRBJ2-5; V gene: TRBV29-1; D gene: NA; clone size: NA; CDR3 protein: CSGYRVTYSETQYF; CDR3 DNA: TGCAGCGGTTACAGGGTGACGTATTCGGAGACCCAGTACTTC
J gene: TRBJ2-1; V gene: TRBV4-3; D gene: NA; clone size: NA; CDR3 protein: CASSQESTGAEEQFF; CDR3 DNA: TGCGCCAGCAGCCAAGAGTCGACTGGGGCAGAAGAGCAGTTCTTC
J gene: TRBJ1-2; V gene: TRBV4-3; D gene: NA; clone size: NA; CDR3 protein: CASSQDRGVPYGYTF; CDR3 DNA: TGCGCCAGCAGCCAAGATAGGGGGGTCCCCTATGGCTACACCTTC
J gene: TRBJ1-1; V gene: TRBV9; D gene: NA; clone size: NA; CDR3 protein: CASSVVAGRTEAFF; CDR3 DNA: TGTGCCAGCAGCGTAGTGGCAGGTCGGACTGAAGCTTTCTTT
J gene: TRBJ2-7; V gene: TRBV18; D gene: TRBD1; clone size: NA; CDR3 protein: CASSPPRDRVGYEQYF; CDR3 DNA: TGTGCCAGCTCACCACCCCGGGACAGGGTTGGGTACGAGCAGTACTTC
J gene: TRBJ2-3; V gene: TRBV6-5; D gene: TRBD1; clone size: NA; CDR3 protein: CASSLYRGTTDTQYF; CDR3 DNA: TGTGCCAGCAGTCTGTACAGGGGGACCACAGATACGCAGTATTTT
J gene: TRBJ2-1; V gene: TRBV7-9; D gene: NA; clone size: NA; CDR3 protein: CASSFSVEQFF; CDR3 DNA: TGTGCCAGCAGCTTTAGCGTTGAGCAGTTCTTC
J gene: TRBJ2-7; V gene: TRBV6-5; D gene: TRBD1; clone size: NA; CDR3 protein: CASSKTTGISYEQYF; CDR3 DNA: TGTGCCAGCAGTAAAACGACAGGGATTTCCTACGAGCAGTACTTC
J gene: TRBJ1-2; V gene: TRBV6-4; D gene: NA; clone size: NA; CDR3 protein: CASSALTDGRSGYTF; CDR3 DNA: TGTGCCAGCAGTGCCCTTACGGACGGGAGAAGTGGCTACACCTTC